The source of this T cell receptor (beta chain) is a study of cytomegalovirus exposure and HLA in healthy donors. Amplification used 60 Vbeta primers and 13 Jbeta primers. Method: immunoSEQ multiplex PCR; TCRdb's copy keeps in-frame clones and lacks some. This table has some 200,000 clones, 80% to 85% appearing once. Germline V CDR1 and CDR2: MNHNY, SVGAGI (reference sequence). The CDR3 totals 14 residues. The trim removed 2 bases at V and 6 bases at J, leaving 1 base unmatched. The origin of this receptor is a middle-aged man in good health and CMV-seropositive. The V and J genes are TRBV6-6 and TRBJ1-5; 10 nucleotides line up with TRBD1. The sequenced material came from PBMCs. The CDR3 DNA is TGTGCCAGCAGTTACGGACAGGGGGGTCAGCCCCAGCATTTT. This translates into CASSYGQGGQPQHF.